The clone carrying this T cell receptor beta chain was counted only a few times. The target antigen is unknown. This entry is derived from a study of cytomegalovirus exposure and HLA in healthy donors. 60 Vbeta and 13 Jbeta primers were used in PCR. The protocol was immunoSEQ multiplex PCR, while the TCRdb copy is restricted to in-frame clones and leaves out a portion. The top ten hold more than 15% of the sample, which has roughly 100,000 clones, more than 9.5% seen once. The CDR3 runs to 16 residues. V lost 3 bases, J lost 0 bases, and 12 bases lay in between. Germline values: CDR1 MGHRA, CDR2 YSYEKL. Whole-study findings and limits: Accurate prediction of most subjects' HLA-A and HLA-B alleles from TCR beta sequences was reported. In vitro, a few CMV-associated chains proved specific for CMV antigens. The study dropped some indistinguishable V segments, TRBV6-2 and TRBV6-3 among them. Follow-up analysis found HLA locus-dependent TCR association rates, highest for DRB1 and lowest for HLA-C.

V gene TRBV4-1 combines with J gene TRBJ1-3; D possibly corresponds to TRBD1 (6 bases). The specimen was PBMCs. The sequence came from a man aged 35 to 55 in good health and CMV-seropositive. CDR3 DNA: TGCGCCAGCAGCCACGACAGGAGCAACTCTGGAAACACCATATATTTT. This sequence encodes CASSHDRSNSGNTIYF.